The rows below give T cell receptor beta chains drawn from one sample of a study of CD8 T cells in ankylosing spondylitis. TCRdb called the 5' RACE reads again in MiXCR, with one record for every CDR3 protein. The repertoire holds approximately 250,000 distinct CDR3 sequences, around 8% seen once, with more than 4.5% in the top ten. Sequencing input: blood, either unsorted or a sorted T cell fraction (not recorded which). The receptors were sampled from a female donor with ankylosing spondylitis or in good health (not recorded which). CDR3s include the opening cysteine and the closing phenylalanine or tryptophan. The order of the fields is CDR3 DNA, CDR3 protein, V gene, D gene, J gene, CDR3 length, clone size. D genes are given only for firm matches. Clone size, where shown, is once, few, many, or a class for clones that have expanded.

cdr3_nt: TGTGCCAGCAGCTTAGCGCCCAGGTCCTACACCGGGGAGCTGTTTTTT
cdr3_aa: CASSLAPRSYTGELFF
v_call: TRBV7-6
d_call: -
j_call: TRBJ2-2
cdr3_length: 16
clone_size: many

cdr3_nt: TGCGCCAGCAGCCAAGATTGGCAGGGTAAGGACGAGCAGTACTTC
cdr3_aa: CASSQDWQGKDEQYF
v_call: TRBV4-3
d_call: -
j_call: TRBJ2-7
cdr3_length: 15
clone_size: many

cdr3_nt: TGCGCCAGCAGCCAAGGACGGGGTTCGGTCGACGAGCAGTACTTC
cdr3_aa: CASSQGRGSVDEQYF
v_call: TRBV4-3
d_call: -
j_call: TRBJ2-7
cdr3_length: 15
clone_size: few

cdr3_nt: TGTGCCAGCAGCCGGGCAGGGGCCTACGAGCAGTACTTC
cdr3_aa: CASSRAGAYEQYF
v_call: TRBV7-9
d_call: -
j_call: TRBJ2-7
cdr3_length: 13
clone_size: few

cdr3_nt: TGTGCCGTGGGGGCTGGGGCCAACGTCCTGACTTTC
cdr3_aa: CAVGAGANVLTF
v_call: TRBV7-6
d_call: -
j_call: TRBJ2-6
cdr3_length: 12
clone_size: few

cdr3_nt: TGTGCCAGCAAGGGGGATAGGACGAACACCGGGGAGCTGTTTTTT
cdr3_aa: CASKGDRTNTGELFF
v_call: TRBV2
d_call: -
j_call: TRBJ2-2
cdr3_length: 15
clone_size: many

cdr3_nt: TGTGCCAGCAGCCAAGATTTGAGCGGCCCACTGGGGGAGCAGTACTTC
cdr3_aa: CASSQDLSGPLGEQYF
v_call: TRBV4-2
d_call: -
j_call: TRBJ2-7
cdr3_length: 16
clone_size: few

cdr3_nt: TGCAGCCTCCGGGGACCGCGGGAGCAGTACTTC
cdr3_aa: CSLRGPREQYF
v_call: TRBV20-1
d_call: -
j_call: TRBJ2-7
cdr3_length: 11
clone_size: many

cdr3_nt: TGCAGTGGGCGGGAGGATGGCAATGAGCAGTTCTTC
cdr3_aa: CSGREDGNEQFF
v_call: TRBV20-1
d_call: TRBD2
j_call: TRBJ2-1
cdr3_length: 12
clone_size: many

cdr3_nt: TGCAGCGTTGAGGGACAGGGCCTCTCTGGGGCCAACGTCCTGACTTTC
cdr3_aa: CSVEGQGLSGANVLTF
v_call: TRBV29-1
d_call: TRBD1
j_call: TRBJ2-6
cdr3_length: 16
clone_size: many

cdr3_nt: TGTGCCAGCAGCTTAGGGTCCAGCTCAGGCACAGATACGCAGTATTTT
cdr3_aa: CASSLGSSSGTDTQYF
v_call: TRBV7-2
d_call: -
j_call: TRBJ2-3
cdr3_length: 16
clone_size: few

cdr3_nt: TGTGCCAGCAGTTTATACAGGGGGCGAGCTGGCTACACCTTC
cdr3_aa: CASSLYRGRAGYTF
v_call: TRBV12-3/TRBV12-4
d_call: TRBD1
j_call: TRBJ1-2
cdr3_length: 14
clone_size: -

cdr3_nt: TGCAGTGCTAGAGTGGGAACCCCGGACGAGCAGTACTTC
cdr3_aa: CSARVGTPDEQYF
v_call: TRBV20-1
d_call: -
j_call: TRBJ2-7
cdr3_length: 13
clone_size: many

cdr3_nt: TGTGCCAGCAGCTTGGGAACGGGGGAGGAAAAACTGTTTTTT
cdr3_aa: CASSLGTGEEKLFF
v_call: TRBV5-5
d_call: -
j_call: TRBJ1-4
cdr3_length: 14
clone_size: many

cdr3_nt: TGTGCCAGCAGTTCGTCACCGGGACTAGGGGGGCTCGGGGAGACCCAGTACTTC
cdr3_aa: CASSSSPGLGGLGETQYF
v_call: TRBV28
d_call: TRBD2
j_call: TRBJ2-5
cdr3_length: 18
clone_size: many

cdr3_nt: TGCAGTCAAGGCGGACAGGGCGGCACAGATACGCAGTATTTT
cdr3_aa: CSQGGQGGTDTQYF
v_call: TRBV20-1
d_call: TRBD1
j_call: TRBJ2-3
cdr3_length: 14
clone_size: many